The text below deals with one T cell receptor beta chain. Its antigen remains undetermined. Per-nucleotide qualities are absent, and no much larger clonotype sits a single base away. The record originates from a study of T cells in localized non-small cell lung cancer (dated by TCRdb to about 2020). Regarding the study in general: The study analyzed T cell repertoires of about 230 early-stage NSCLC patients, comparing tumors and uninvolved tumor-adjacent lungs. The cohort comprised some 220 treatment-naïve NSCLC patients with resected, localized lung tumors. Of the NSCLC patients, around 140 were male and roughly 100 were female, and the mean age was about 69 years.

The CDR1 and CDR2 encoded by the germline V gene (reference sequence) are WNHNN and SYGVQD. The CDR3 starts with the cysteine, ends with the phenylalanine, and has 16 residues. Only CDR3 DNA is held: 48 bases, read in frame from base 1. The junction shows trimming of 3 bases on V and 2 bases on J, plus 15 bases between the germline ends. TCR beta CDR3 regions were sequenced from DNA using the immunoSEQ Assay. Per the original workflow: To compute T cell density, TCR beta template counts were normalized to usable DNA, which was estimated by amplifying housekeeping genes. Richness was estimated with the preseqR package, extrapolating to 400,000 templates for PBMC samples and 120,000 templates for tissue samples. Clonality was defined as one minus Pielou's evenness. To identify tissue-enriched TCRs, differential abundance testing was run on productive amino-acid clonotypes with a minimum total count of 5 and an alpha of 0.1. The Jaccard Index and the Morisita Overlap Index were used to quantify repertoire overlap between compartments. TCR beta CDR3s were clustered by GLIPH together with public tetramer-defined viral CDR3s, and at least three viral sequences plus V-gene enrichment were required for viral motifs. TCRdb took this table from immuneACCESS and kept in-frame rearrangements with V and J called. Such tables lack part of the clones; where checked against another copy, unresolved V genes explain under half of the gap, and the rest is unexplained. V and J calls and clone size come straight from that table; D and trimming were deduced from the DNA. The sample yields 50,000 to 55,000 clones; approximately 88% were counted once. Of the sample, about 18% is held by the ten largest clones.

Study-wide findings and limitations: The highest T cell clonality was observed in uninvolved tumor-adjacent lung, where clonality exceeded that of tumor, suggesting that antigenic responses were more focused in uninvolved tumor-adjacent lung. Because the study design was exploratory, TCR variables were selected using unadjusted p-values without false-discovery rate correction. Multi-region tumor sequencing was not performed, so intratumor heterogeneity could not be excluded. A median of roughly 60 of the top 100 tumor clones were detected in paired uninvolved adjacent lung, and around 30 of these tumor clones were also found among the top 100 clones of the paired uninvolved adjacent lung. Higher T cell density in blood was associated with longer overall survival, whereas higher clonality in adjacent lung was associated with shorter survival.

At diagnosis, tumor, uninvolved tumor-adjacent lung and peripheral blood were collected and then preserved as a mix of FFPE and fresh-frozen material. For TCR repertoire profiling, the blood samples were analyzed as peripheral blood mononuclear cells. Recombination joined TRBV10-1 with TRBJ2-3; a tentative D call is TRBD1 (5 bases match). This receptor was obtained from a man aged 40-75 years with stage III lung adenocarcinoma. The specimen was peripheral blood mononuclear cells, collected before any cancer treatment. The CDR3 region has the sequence CASSEGAGTITDTQYF. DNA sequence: TGCGCCAGCAGTGAAGGGGCAGGCACGATCACAGATACGCAGTATTTT.